This T cell receptor (beta chain) was recovered during a study of cytomegalovirus exposure and HLA in healthy donors. CDR1 and CDR2 (germline): SGHTA, FQGNSA. V was pared by 5 bases and J by 4 bases, with 11 bases of the junction left unmatched. This CDR3 is built from 17 residues. The protocol was immunoSEQ multiplex PCR, while the TCRdb copy is restricted to in-frame clones and leaves out a portion. The table lists 110,000 or so clones, almost 90% of them singletons. Sequencing was done on a sample of PBMCs. The clonotype comes from a woman in her late teens or twenties in good health and CMV-seronegative. The chain uses TRBV7-2 and TRBJ2-3; 11 nucleotides match TRBD2. This chain's CDR3 is CASSPPKLAGVPDTQYF. The CDR3 DNA is TGTGCCAGCAGCCCGCCCAAACTAGCGGGGGTACCAGATACGCAGTATTTT.